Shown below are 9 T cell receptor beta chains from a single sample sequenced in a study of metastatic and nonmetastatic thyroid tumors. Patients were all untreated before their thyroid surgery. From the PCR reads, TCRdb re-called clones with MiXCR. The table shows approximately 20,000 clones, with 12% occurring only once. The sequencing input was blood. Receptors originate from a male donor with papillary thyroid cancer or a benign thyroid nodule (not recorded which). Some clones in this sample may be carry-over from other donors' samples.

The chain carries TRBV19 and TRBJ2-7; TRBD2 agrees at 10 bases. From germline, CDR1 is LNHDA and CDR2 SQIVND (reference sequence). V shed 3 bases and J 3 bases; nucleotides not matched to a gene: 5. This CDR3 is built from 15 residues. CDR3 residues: CASSIGAGGIYEQYF. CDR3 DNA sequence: TGTGCCAGTAGTATTGGAGCGGGAGGGATCTACGAGCAGTACTTC.

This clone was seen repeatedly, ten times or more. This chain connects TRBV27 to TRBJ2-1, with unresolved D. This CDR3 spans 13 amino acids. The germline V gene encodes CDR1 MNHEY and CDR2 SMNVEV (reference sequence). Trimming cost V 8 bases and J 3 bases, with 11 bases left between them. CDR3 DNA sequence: TGTGCCAGCCGTCAGACGTTCTACAATGAGCAGTTCTTC. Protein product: CASRQTFYNEQFF.

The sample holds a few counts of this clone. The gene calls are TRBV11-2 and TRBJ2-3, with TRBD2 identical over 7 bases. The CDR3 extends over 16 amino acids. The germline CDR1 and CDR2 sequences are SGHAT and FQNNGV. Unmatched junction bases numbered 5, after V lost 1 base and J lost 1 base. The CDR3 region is CASSLGGGGGTDTQYF. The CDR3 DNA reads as TGTGCCAGCAGCTTAGGTGGGGGAGGGGGCACAGATACGCAGTATTTT.

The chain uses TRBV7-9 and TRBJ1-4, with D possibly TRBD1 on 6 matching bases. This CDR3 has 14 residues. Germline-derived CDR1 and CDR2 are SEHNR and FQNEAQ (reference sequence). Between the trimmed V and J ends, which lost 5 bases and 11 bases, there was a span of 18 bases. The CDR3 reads CASSPETGGEKLFF. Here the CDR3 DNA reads TGTGCCAGCAGCCCCGAGACAGGAGGTGAGAAACTGTTTTTT.

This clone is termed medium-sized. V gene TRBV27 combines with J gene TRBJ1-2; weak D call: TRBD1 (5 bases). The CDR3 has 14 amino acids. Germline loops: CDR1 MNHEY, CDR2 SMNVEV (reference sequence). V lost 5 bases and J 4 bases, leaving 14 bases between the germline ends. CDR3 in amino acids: CASSRTGTTYGYTF. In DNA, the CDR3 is TGTGCCAGCAGTCGTACGGGGACGACCTATGGCTACACCTTC.

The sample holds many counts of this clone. The CDR3 DNA sequence: TGTGCCTGGAATGTGAGGACTGAAGCTTTCTTT. Translation: CAWNVRTEAFF. The chain links TRBV30 to TRBJ1-1; D remains ambiguous. The CDR3 consists of 11 residues. From germline, CDR1 is GTSNPN and CDR2 SVGIG (reference sequence). V was shortened by 4 bases and J by 5 bases, with 8 bases between the two germline ends.

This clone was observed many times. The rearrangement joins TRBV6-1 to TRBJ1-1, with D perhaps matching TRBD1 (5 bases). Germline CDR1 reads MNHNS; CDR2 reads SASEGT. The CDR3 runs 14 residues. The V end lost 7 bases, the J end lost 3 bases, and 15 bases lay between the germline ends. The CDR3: CASIKTDLDTEAFF. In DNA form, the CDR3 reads TGTGCCAGCATCAAGACAGACCTTGACACTGAAGCTTTCTTT.

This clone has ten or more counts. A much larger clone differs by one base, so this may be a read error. This CDR3 is CASSARHTEAFF. CDR3 in DNA: TGTGCCAGCAGCGCGCGACACACTGAAGCTTTCTTT. The rearrangement links TRBV7-9 to TRBJ1-1, with no clear D. CDR1 SEHNR and CDR2 FQNEAQ come from the germline V gene (reference sequence). The CDR3 spans 12 residues. The ends were cut back, 5 bases at V and 3 bases at J, with 7 bases in the middle.

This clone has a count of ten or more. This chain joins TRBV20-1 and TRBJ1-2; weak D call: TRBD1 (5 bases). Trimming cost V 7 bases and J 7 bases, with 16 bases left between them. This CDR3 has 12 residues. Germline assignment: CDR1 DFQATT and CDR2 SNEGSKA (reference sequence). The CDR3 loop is CSVGDLVRGYTF. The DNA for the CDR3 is TGCAGTGTTGGGGACTTAGTGCGTGGCTACACCTTC.